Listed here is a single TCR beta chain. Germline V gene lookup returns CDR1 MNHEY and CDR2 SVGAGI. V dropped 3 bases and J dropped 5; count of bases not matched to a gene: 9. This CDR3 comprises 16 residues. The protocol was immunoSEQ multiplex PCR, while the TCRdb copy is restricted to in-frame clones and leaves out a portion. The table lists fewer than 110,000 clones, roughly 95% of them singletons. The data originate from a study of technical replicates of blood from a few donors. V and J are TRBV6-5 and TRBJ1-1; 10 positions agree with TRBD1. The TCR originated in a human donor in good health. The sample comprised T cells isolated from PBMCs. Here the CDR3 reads CASSYSTGGGRTEAFF. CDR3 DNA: TGTGCCAGCAGTTATTCGACAGGGGGCGGCAGGACTGAAGCTTTCTTT.